A single sample is the source of the 31 T cell receptor beta chains below, sequenced in a study of blood T cell repertoires in COVID-19. Profiling relied on immunoSEQ multiplex PCR, and the TCRdb table lists in-frame clones only, not all of them. The sample includes about 280,000 clones, about 89% of them seen just once. The specimen was peripheral blood. These receptor sequences come from a middle-aged man with active or convalescent COVID-19.

This clone was observed a single time. The chain employs TRBV30 and TRBJ1-3; D possibly corresponds to TRBD1 (6 bases). CDR3 size: 14 residues. CDR1 and CDR2 (germline): GTSNPN, SVGIG (reference sequence). Between the trimmed V and J ends, which lost 1 base and 3 bases, there was a span of 10 bases. The DNA of the CDR3 is TGTGCCTGGAGTGCCGGGGGGCGTGGAAACACCATATATTTT. It yields the protein CAWSAGGRGNTIYF.

This chain uses TRBV30 with TRBJ2-2; 9 bases match TRBD2. The germline gives CDR1 GTSNPN, CDR2 SVGIG (reference sequence). CDR3 length equals 16 residues. V lost 2 bases, J lost 1 base, and 5 bases stayed unmatched. The CDR3 here is CAWSRLAGKNTGELFF. CDR3 coding DNA: TGTGCCTGGAGTAGGCTAGCGGGGAAGAACACCGGGGAGCTGTTTTTT.

V usage is TRBV5-1 and J usage is TRBJ1-3; no clear D. The CDR3 is 16 amino acids. CDR1 SGHRS and CDR2 YFSETQ come from the germline V gene. V lost 4 bases, J lost 0 bases, and 14 bases lay in between. CDR3 sequence: CASSREPSNSGNTIYF. The CDR3 DNA follows: TGCGCCAGCAGCCGAGAACCATCCAACTCTGGAAACACCATATATTTT.

The chain uses TRBV5-1 and TRBJ2-7; 9 bases fit TRBD1. There are 15 residues in the CDR3. In germline, CDR1 is SGHRS, CDR2 YFSETQ. Trimming removed 2 bases from V and 1 base from J; junction bases left unmatched: 4. CDR3 in amino acids: CASSLSGQGSYEQYF. The CDR3 DNA sequence: TGCGCCAGCAGCTTATCGGGACAGGGATCCTACGAGCAGTACTTC.

This clone was picked up a small number of times. The rearrangement joins TRBV30 to TRBJ1-2; D is undetermined. Deletions cut 5 bases from V and 5 bases from J, with 18 bases between. The CDR3 has 14 amino acids. The germline gives CDR1 GTSNPN, CDR2 SVGIG (reference sequence). The CDR3 DNA reads TGTGCCTGGGCCCCTTGGGGAGCCTCATATGGCTACACCTTC. This translates into CAWAPWGASYGYTF.

For the CDR3, the DNA is TGTGCCAGCAGCTTAACCGGGTCTGGAGAGCAGTTCTTC. Translation gives CASSLTGSGEQFF. J is TRBJ2-1 and V is TRBV7-3; the D is unclear. This CDR3 has 13 residues. CDR1 and CDR2 (germline): SGHTA, FQGTGA. The V end lost 0 bases, the J end lost 10 bases, and 10 bases lay between the germline ends.

This clone was seen many times. The rearrangement joins TRBV18 to TRBJ2-1; D is possibly TRBD1 (6 bases). Germline V gene lookup returns CDR1 KGHSH and CDR2 LQKENI. Trimming shortened V by 4 bases and J by 7 bases, and 17 bases separated the two germline ends. CDR3 length: 15 amino acids. The chain's CDR3 is CASSLSPGTGNEQFF. Here the CDR3 DNA reads TGTGCCAGCTCACTATCCCCCGGCACAGGGAATGAGCAGTTCTTC.

This rearrangement joins TRBV11-3 to TRBJ2-1, with 10 bases that match TRBD2. Germline V gives CDR1 SGHNT, CDR2 YENEEA. This CDR3 has 20 amino acids. With 2 bases clipped from V and 0 bases from J, the junction kept 13 bases outside the gene matches. CDR3 region: CASSLWVGASGSSSYNEQFF. In nucleotides, the CDR3 is TGTGCCAGCAGCTTATGGGTCGGGGCTAGCGGGAGTAGCTCCTACAATGAGCAGTTCTTC.

Here the CDR3 DNA reads TGTGCCAGCAGTTACTCGAGTAGGACCGGGAAGGGCAATCAGCCCCAGCATTTT. The encoded protein is CASSYSSRTGKGNQPQHF. This chain uses TRBV6-2 or TRBV6-3 with TRBJ1-5; no clear D. The CDR3 runs to 18 residues. Germline values: CDR1 MNHEY, CDR2 SVGEGT. The V and J ends lost 0 bases and 2 bases respectively, with 17 bases between them.

This chain links TRBV18 with TRBJ1-2; TRBD1 aligns across 8 bases. Germline values: CDR1 KGHSH, CDR2 LQKENI. Trimming took 3 bases from V and 4 from J; bases not matched to a gene: 7. There are 15 residues in the CDR3. CDR3 region: CASSPGQGSAYGYTF. The CDR3 DNA sequence: TGTGCCAGCTCACCCGGACAGGGTTCGGCCTATGGCTACACCTTC.

This sequence joins TRBV30 and TRBJ2-7; 10 bases map to TRBD2. There are 15 residues in the CDR3. The V segment lost 3 bases and the J segment 5 bases; nucleotides outside the gene matches: 10. The germline V gene encodes CDR1 GTSNPN and CDR2 SVGIG (reference sequence). The CDR3 here is CAWSGLAGGVDEQYF. The CDR3 DNA is TGTGCCTGGAGCGGTTTAGCGGGGGGCGTAGACGAGCAGTACTTC.

The genes are TRBV9 and TRBJ1-1; 8 positions agree with TRBD1. Germline CDR1 SGDLS, CDR2 YYNGEE. Trimming cost V 3 bases and J 0 bases; bases outside gene matches: 22. The CDR3 totals 21 residues. The chain's CDR3 is CASSAGTGTGPRGLMNTEAFF. Written as DNA, the CDR3 is TGTGCCAGCAGCGCGGGGACCGGGACAGGACCACGGGGGCTCATGAACACTGAAGCTTTCTTT.

This clone was detected once. The chain is built from TRBV29-1 and TRBJ1-2; 8 bases map to TRBD1. This CDR3 comprises 15 residues. Germline V gives CDR1 SQVTM, CDR2 ANQGSEA. V shed 3 bases, J shed 5 bases, and the junction held 11 bases outside the gene matches. CDR3 bases: TGCAGCGTTGATTCGACAGGGGTGACGTCGTATGGCTACACCTTC. It is translated as CSVDSTGVTSYGYTF.

This clone appeared once. The chain uses TRBV5-1 and TRBJ2-1; 8 bases agree with TRBD1. The V and J ends lost 6 bases and 8 bases, in that order; junction bases with no gene match: 4. The CDR3 covers 12 residues. Per germline, CDR1 SGHRS and CDR2 YFSETQ. In DNA, the CDR3 is TGCGCCAGCACAGGGGGCTCAGATGAGCAGTTCTTC. Protein sequence: CASTGGSDEQFF.

The chain joins TRBV30 to TRBJ2-3, with D possibly TRBD1 on 5 matching bases. This CDR3 comprises 13 residues. CDR1 GTSNPN and CDR2 SVGIG come from the germline V gene (reference sequence). V shed 6 bases and J shed 7 bases, with 17 bases lying between them. The CDR3 bases are TGTGCCTGCGAAGGGGCTCCCCGAAATACGCAGTATTTT. Its protein product is CACEGAPRNTQYF.

The CDR3 region has the DNA TGTGCCAGCAGCTCCCGGGACACAAACACCATATATTTT. It translates to CASSSRDTNTIYF. The V call is TRBV7-2, the J call TRBJ1-3, with D perhaps matching TRBD1 (6 bases). Germline-derived CDR1 and CDR2 are SGHTA and FQGNSA. The CDR3 sequence is 13 residues long. Trimming shortened V by 4 bases and J by 6 bases, and 10 bases separated the two germline ends.

V usage is TRBV23-1 and J usage is TRBJ1-4; the D gene is possibly TRBD1 (6 bases). TRBV23-1 is known as an ORF, though its function is uncertain. The CDR3 contains 15 residues. Trimming left V 10 bases short and J 4 bases short, with 19 bases between. As DNA, the CDR3 is TGCGCCATAGGCCGGACAGACATTCATAATGAAAAACTGTTTTTT. Protein product: CAIGRTDIHNEKLFF.

This clone has only a few counts. This chain uses TRBV6-5 with TRBJ2-7, with D possibly being TRBD2 (6 bases). The germline V and J ends were trimmed by 5 bases and 4 bases, with 15 bases remaining between them. In germline, CDR1 is MNHEY, CDR2 SVGAGI. The CDR3 totals 14 residues. CDR3 coding DNA: TGTGCCAGCAGTAAACAGGAGGGGATTTACGAGCAGTACTTC. Amino acids: CASSKQEGIYEQYF.

The chain couples TRBV2 to TRBJ1-4, with TRBD1 as a possible D gene (6 bases). Germline values: CDR1 SNHLY, CDR2 FYNNEI. The CDR3 totals 14 residues. Trimming cost V 6 bases and J 7 bases, with 15 bases left between them. CDR3 sequence (DNA): TGTGCCAGCAGCGTACAGGGCCGGGGTGAAAAACTGTTTTTT. This encodes CASSVQGRGEKLFF.

In the case of this clone: Germline is not matched at one junction end, which may reflect a read error. The rearrangement uses TRBV11-3 and TRBJ2-5, with 9 bases identical to TRBD1. The CDR3 has 14 amino acids. CDR1 is SGHNT and CDR2 is YENEEA in the germline V gene. The CDR3, as DNA: TGTGCCAGCAGCACCGGACAGGGGCAAGGGACCCAGTACTTC. It encodes CASSTGQGQGTQYF. The complete variable domain, with remaining parts taken from reference TRBV11-3 and TRBJ2-5, reads EAGVVQSPRYKIIEKKQPVAFWCNPISGHNTLYWYLQNLGQGPELLIRYENEEAVDDSQLPKDRFSAERLKGVDSTLKIQPAELGDSAVYLCASSTGQGQGTQYFGPGTRLLVL.

The J gene is TRBJ1-2, the V gene TRBV19; 7 bases line up with TRBD1. This CDR3 is built from 14 residues. The V segment lost 7 bases and the J segment 4 bases; nucleotides outside the gene matches: 9. Germline-derived CDR1 and CDR2 are LNHDA and SQIVND (reference sequence). In DNA form, the CDR3 reads TGTGCCAGTAATGACAGGGCGAAGAGCTATGGCTACACCTTC. Encoded protein: CASNDRAKSYGYTF.

The chain links TRBV5-5 to TRBJ2-1; a possible D gene is TRBD2 (6 bases). Trimming stripped 4 bases from V and 8 bases from J, with 16 bases between. Germline lookup yields CDR1 SGHKS and CDR2 YYEKEE (reference sequence). CDR3 length: 14 residues. As DNA, the CDR3 is TGTGCCAGCAGCCTTTGGGGGGAAGGGGATGAGCAGTTCTTC. This encodes CASSLWGEGDEQFF.

This clone has just one count. The chain combines TRBV10-3 with TRBJ2-1, with TRBD2 matching 10 bases. Germline V gives CDR1 ENHRY, CDR2 SYGVKD. The trim removed 4 bases at V and 5 bases at J, leaving 5 bases unmatched. The CDR3 consists of 15 residues. The CDR3 sequence: CAISVGTSENNEQFF. The CDR3 region has the DNA TGTGCCATCAGTGTGGGGACTAGCGAGAACAATGAGCAGTTCTTC.

J is TRBJ2-7 and V is TRBV5-3, with 9 bases that match TRBD1. TRBV5-3 is noted as an ORF with a role that remains uncertain. CDR3 length equals 14 residues. The junction had 8 bases not matched to a gene; V was cut back by 4 bases and J by 6 bases. The CDR3 spells CARSLDRGSAEQYF. CDR3 sequence (DNA): TGTGCCAGAAGCCTCGACAGGGGGTCAGCCGAGCAGTACTTC.

V and J are TRBV30 and TRBJ2-2; D is perhaps TRBD2 (7 bases). CDR1 is GTSNPN and CDR2 is SVGIG in the germline V gene (reference sequence). Trimming took 8 bases from V and 5 from J, leaving 21 bases between them. This CDR3 has 15 residues. In DNA form, the CDR3 reads TGTGCCCGCGAAAGACGGGGGGCGATGACCGGGGAGCTGTTTTTT. Protein: CARERRGAMTGELFF.

V gene TRBV24-1 combines with J gene TRBJ2-2; D is uncertain. The CDR3 is 16 residues long. Trimming removed 6 bases at V and 2 bases at J, with 15 bases between. Germline V lookup: CDR1 KGHDR, CDR2 SFDVKD. For the CDR3, the DNA is TGTGCCACCAGTCCCCACGCCAGGCCCAACACCGGGGAGCTGTTTTTT. Translation gives CATSPHARPNTGELFF.

A single count supports this clone. The J gene is TRBJ1-3, the V gene TRBV4-1, with 7 nucleotides matching TRBD1. After removal of 0 bases from V and 3 bases from J, the junction contained 2 bases not matched to a gene. The CDR3 contains 15 residues. CDR1 is MGHRA and CDR2 is YSYEKL in the germline V gene. CDR3 nucleotide sequence: TGCGCCAGCAGCCAAGACAGGGGGGATGGAAACACCATATATTTT. This gives the protein CASSQDRGDGNTIYF.

CDR3 in DNA: TGTGCCAGCAGCTTTAGGGCCGGCGGCTTAGGGGGAGAGACCCAGTACTTC. It specifies CASSFRAGGLGGETQYF. The chain has TRBV7-9 and TRBJ2-5, with D maybe TRBD1 (6 bases). The CDR3 extends over 17 amino acids. V lost 3 bases and J lost 4, with 21 bases in between. Germline-derived CDR1 and CDR2 are SEHNR and FQNEAQ (reference sequence).

This clone was detected a few times. This chain joins TRBV18 and TRBJ2-7; tentatively, D is TRBD1 (6 bases). The CDR3 has 14 amino acids. The germline V and J ends were trimmed by 3 bases and 5 bases, with 14 bases remaining between them. Germline-derived CDR1 and CDR2 are KGHSH and LQKENI. CDR3 loop: CASSPRQVINEQYF. The CDR3 DNA sequence: TGTGCCAGCTCACCCAGACAGGTAATCAACGAGCAGTACTTC.

The rearrangement uses TRBV18 and TRBJ1-1; D might be TRBD1 (6 bases). The germline V and J ends were trimmed by 4 bases and 1 base, with 13 bases remaining between them. Germline assignment: CDR1 KGHSH and CDR2 LQKENI. This CDR3 has 15 residues. The CDR3 DNA follows: TGTGCCAGCTCACTCCTCCGAGGGGGGAACACTGAAGCTTTCTTT. This gives the protein CASSLLRGGNTEAFF.

The V call is TRBV6-1, the J call TRBJ2-6; D remains ambiguous. V was cut by 3 bases and J by 0 bases, with 9 bases left in between. Germline V gives CDR1 MNHNS, CDR2 SASEGT. This CDR3 is 16 amino acids long. The CDR3 coding sequence is TGTGCCAGCAGTGACATACACCTCTCTGGGGCCAACGTCCTGACTTTC. Residues: CASSDIHLSGANVLTF.